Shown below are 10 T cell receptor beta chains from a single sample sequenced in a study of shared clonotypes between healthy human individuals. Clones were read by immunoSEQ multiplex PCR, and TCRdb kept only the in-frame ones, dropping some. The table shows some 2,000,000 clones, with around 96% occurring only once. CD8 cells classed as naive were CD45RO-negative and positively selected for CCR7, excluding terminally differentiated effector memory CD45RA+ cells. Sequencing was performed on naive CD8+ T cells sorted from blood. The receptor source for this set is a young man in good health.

The CDR3 coding sequence is TGCGCCAGCAAGCACGAACCGGACAGGGGGCGCCGAGAGACCCAGTACTTC. Translated: CASKHEPDRGRRETQYF. The chain carries TRBV4-1 and TRBJ2-5; TRBD1 agrees at 11 bases. The germline V gene encodes CDR1 MGHRA and CDR2 YSYEKL. The CDR3 spans 17 residues. V dropped 7 bases and J dropped 4; count of bases not matched to a gene: 14.

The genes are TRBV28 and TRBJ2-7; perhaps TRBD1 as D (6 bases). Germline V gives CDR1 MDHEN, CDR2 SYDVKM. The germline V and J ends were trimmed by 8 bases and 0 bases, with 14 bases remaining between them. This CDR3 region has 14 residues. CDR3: CASAVQGSSYEQYF. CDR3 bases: TGTGCCAGCGCCGTACAGGGCTCCTCCTACGAGCAGTACTTC.

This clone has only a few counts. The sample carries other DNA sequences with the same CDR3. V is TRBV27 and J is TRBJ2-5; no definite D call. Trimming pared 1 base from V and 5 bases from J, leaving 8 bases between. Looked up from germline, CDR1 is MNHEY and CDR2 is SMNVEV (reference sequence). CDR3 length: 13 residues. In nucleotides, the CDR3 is TGTGCCAGCAGTTTATTAGGTGGGGAGACCCAGTACTTC. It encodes CASSLLGGETQYF.

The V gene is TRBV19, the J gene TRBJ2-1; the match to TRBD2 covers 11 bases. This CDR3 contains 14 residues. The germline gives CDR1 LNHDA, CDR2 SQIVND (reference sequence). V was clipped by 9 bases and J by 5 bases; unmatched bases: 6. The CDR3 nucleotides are TGTGCCAGCCATAGCGGGGGGGCACACAATGAGCAGTTCTTC. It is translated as CASHSGGAHNEQFF.

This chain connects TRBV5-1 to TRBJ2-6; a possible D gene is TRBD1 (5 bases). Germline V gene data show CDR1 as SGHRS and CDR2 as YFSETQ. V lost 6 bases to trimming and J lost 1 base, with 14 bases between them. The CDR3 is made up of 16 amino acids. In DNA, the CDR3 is TGCGCCAGCAATCCAGGGATAAGGTCTGGGGCCAACGTCCTGACTTTC. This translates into CASNPGIRSGANVLTF.

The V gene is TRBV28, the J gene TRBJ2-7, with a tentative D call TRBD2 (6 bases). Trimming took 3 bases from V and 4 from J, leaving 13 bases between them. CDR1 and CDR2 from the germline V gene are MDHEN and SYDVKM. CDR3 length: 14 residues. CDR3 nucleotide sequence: TGTGCCAGCAGTTTCCTCGAGGGGAGGTACGAGCAGTACTTC. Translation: CASSFLEGRYEQYF.

The CDR3 loop is CASRGSREPGAPDTQYF. The CDR3 DNA is TGTGCCAGCAGGGGGTCGAGGGAGCCGGGGGCCCCAGATACGCAGTATTTT. The chain joins TRBV27 to TRBJ2-3, with D possibly called TRBD1 or TRBD2 (6 bases each). In germline, CDR1 is MNHEY, CDR2 SMNVEV (reference sequence). The CDR3 has 17 residues. Trimming shortened V by 6 bases and J by 4 bases, and 23 bases separated the two germline ends.

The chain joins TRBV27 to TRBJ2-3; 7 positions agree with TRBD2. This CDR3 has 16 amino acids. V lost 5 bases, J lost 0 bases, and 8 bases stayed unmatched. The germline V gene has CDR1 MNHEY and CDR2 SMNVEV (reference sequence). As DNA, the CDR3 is TGTGCCAGCAGTAATTGGGCGGGAGCCAGCACAGATACGCAGTATTTT. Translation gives CASSNWAGASTDTQYF.

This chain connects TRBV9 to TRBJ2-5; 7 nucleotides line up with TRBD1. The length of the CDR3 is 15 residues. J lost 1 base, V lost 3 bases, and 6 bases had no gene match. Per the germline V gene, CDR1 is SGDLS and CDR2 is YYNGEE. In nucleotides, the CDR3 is TGTGCCAGCAGCGGGAGACAGGGATTCCAAGAGACCCAGTACTTC. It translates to CASSGRQGFQETQYF.

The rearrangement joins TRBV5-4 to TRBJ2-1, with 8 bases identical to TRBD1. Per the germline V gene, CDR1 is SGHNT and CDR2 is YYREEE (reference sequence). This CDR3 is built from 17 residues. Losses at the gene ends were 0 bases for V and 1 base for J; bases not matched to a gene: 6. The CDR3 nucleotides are TGTGCCAGCAGCTTGGAGGCACGACAGGGGTCCTACAATGAGCAGTTCTTC. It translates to CASSLEARQGSYNEQFF.